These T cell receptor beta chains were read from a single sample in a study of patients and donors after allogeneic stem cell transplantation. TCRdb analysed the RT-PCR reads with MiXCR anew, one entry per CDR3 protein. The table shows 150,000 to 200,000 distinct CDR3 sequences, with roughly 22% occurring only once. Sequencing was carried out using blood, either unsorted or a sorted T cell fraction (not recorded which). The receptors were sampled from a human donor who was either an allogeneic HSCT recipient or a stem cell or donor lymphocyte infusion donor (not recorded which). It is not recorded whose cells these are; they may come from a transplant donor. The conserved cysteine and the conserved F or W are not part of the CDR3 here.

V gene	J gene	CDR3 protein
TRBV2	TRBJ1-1	ASNGGSLNTEAF
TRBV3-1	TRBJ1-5	ASSQAGTGIQH
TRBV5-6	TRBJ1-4	ASSLFTTNEKLF
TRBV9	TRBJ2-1	ASSVGQYNEQF
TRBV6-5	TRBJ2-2	ASSPPGRGVSGELF
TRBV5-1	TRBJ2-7	ASSQLGEQY
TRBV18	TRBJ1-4	ASRPDRPGEKLF
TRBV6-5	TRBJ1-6	ASSYDDSPLH
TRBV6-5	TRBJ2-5	ASSSGTSGVGVQY
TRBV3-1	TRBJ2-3	ASSQGTGTSTDTQY
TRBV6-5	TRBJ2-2	AILGATGELF
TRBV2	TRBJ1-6	ASSPHHISSYNSPLH
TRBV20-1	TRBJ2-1	SARVRLAGNNEQF
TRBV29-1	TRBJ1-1	SAAGAEAF
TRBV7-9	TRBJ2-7	ASTSGVGTQYEQY
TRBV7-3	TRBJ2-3	ASSSGTSPTDTQY
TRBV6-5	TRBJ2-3	ASSLEDRADTQY
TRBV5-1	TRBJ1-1	ASSLTVGTNTEAF
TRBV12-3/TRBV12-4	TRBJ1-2	ASSPGWNYGYT
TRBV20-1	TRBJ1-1	SAIPGQGADTEAF
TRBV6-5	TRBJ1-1	ASRDPLSSPEAF
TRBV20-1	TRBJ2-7	SAQAEVAAHEQY
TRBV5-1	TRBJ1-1	ASSLLTNTEAF
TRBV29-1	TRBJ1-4	SVASGTSGEKLF
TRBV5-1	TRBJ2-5	ASSLGDRGQETQY
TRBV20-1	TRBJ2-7	SASTYQGAYEQY
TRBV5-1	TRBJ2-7	ASSLETRSYEQY
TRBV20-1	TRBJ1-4	SARRSQGADEKLF
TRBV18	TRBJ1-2	ASSPLLGVNYGYT
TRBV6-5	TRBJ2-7	ASSRPGLAYEQY
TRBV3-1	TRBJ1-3	ASSPPPIGSGNTIY
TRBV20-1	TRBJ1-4	SAGERGEKLF
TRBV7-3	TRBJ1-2	ASSFKGGYGYT
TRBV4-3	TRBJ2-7	ASSQDRATRSSYEQY
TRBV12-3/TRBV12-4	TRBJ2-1	ASSISEDEQF
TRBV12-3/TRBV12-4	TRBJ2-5	ASSYQRTTQETQY
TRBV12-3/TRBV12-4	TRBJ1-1	ASSNSLGRGNTEAF
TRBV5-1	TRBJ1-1	ASSLTAMNTEAF
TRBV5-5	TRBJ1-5	ASSYRQGENQPQH
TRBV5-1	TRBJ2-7	ASSYAGDYEQY
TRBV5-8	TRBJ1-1	ASSLDRYRGNTEAF
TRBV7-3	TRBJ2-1	ASSLRGSYNEQF
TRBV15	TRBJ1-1	ATSGYSTGTIENTEAF
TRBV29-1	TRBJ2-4	SVGDRVDIQY
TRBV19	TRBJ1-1	ASRIVDGHGAF
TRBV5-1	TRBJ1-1	ASSLAGQGLNTEAF